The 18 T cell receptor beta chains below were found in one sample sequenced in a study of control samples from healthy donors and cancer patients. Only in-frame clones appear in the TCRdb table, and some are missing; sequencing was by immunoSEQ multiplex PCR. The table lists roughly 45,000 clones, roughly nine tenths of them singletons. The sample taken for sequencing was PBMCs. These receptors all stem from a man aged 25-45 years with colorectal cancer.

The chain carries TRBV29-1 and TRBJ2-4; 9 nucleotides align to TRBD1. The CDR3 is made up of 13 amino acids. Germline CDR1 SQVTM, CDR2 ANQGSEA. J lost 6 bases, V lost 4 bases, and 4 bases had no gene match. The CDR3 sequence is CSVGEGQGNIQYF. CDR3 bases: TGCAGCGTTGGAGAGGGACAGGGAAACATTCAGTACTTC.

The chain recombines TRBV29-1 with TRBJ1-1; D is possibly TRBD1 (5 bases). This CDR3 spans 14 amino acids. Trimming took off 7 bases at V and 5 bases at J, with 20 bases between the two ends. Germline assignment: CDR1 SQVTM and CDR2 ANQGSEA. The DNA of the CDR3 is TGCAGCGCTAATACTTACGGGGGTAGGACTGAAGCTTTCTTT. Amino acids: CSANTYGGRTEAFF.

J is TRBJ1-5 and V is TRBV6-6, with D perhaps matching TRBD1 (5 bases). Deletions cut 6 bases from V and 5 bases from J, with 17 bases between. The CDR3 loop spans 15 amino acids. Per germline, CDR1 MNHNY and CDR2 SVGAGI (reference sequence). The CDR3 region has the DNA TGTGCCAGCAGGTCGTCTAGACAGAACCATCAGCCCCAGCATTTT. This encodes CASRSSRQNHQPQHF.

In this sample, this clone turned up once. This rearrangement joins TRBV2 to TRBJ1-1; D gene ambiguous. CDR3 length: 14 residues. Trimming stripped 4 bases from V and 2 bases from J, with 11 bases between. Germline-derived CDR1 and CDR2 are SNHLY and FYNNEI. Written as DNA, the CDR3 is TGTGCCAGCAGTGTCAAGGGATTCAACACTGAAGCTTTCTTT. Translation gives CASSVKGFNTEAFF.

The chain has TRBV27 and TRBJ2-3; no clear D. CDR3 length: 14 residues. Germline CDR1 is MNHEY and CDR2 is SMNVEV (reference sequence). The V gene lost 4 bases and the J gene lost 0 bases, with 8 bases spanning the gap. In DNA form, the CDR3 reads TGTGCCAGCAGTTCCTCCCCTAGCACAGATACGCAGTATTTT. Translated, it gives CASSSSPSTDTQYF.

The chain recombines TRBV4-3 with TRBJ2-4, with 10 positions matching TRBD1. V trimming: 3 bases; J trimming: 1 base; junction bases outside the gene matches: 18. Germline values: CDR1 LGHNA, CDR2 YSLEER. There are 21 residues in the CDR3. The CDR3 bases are TGCGCCAGCAGCCAGGACATTCCGGGACAGGGGAGGCATGGGGCCAAAAACATTCAGTACTTC. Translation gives CASSQDIPGQGRHGAKNIQYF.

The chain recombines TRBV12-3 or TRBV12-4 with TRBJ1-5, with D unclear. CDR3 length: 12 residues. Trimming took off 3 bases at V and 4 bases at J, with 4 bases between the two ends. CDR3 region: CASSFGNQPQHF. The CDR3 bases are TGTGCCAGCAGTTTCGGAAATCAGCCCCAGCATTTT.

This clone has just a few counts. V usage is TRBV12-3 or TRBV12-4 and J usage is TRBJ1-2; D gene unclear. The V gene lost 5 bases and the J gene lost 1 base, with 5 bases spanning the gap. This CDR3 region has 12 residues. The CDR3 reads CASSPYNYGYTF. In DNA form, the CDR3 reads TGTGCCAGCAGTCCTTATAACTATGGCTACACCTTC.

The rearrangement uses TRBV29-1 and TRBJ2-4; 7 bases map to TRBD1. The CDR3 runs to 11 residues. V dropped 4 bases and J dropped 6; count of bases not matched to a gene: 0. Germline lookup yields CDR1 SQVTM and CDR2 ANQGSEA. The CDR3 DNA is TGCAGCGTTGGGGACAGAAACATTCAGTACTTC. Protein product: CSVGDRNIQYF.

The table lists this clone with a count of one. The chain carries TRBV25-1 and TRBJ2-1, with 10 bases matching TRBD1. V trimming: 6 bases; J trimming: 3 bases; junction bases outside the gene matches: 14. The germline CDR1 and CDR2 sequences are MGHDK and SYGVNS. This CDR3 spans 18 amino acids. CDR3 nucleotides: TGTGCCAGCAGCCCCGCGACAGGGGGCGGTGTAAACTACAATGAGCAGTTCTTC. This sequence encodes CASSPATGGGVNYNEQFF.

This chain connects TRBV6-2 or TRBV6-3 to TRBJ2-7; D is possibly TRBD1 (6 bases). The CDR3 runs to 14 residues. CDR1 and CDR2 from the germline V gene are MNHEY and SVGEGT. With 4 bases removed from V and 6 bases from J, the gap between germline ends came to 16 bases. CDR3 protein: CASSSARGRREQYV. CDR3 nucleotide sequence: TGTGCCAGCAGTTCCGCCAGGGGCCGTCGCGAGCAGTACGTC.

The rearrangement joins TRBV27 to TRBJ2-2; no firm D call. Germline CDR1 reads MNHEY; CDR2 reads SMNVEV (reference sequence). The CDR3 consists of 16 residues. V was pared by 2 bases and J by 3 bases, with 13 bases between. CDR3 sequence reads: CASSLGGFYDTGELFF. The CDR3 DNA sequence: TGTGCCAGCAGTTTAGGTGGGTTTTACGACACCGGGGAGCTGTTTTTT.

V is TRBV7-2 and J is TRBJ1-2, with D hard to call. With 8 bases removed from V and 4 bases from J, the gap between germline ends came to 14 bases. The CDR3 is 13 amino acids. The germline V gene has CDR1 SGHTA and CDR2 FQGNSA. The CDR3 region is CASPLPDSYGYTF. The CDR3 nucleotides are TGTGCCAGCCCCCTACCCGATAGCTATGGCTACACCTTC.

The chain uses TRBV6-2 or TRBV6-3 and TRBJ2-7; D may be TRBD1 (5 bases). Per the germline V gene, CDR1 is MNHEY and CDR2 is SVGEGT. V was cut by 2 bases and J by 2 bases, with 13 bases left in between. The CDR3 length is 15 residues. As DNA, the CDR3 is TGTGCCAGCAGTTACACCCGACAGATAACCTACGAGCAGTACTTC. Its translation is CASSYTRQITYEQYF.

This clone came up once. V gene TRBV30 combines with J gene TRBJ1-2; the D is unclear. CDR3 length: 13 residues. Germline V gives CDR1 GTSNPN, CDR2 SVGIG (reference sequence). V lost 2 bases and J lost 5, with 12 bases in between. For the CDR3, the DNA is TGTGCCTGGAGTTTCGAAGAAGGGTATGGCTACACCTTC. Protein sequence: CAWSFEEGYGYTF. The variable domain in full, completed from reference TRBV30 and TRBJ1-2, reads SQTIHQWPATLVQPVGSPLSLECTVEGTSNPNLYWYRQAAGRGLQLLFYSVGIGQISSEVPQNLSASRPQDRQFILSSKKLLLSDSGFYLCAWSFEEGYGYTFGSGTRLTVV.

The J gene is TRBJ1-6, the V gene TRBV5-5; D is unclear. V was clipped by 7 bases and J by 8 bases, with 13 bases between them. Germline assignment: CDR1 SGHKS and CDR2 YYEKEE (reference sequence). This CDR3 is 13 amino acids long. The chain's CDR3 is CASGIWADSPLHF. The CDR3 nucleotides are TGTGCCAGCGGTATTTGGGCGGATTCACCCCTCCACTTT. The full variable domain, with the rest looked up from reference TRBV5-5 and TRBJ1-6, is DAGVTQSPTHLIKTRGQQVTLRCSPISGHKSVSWYQQVLGQGPQFIFQYYEKEERGRGNFPDRFSARQFPNYSSELNVNALLLGDSALYLCASGIWADSPLHFGNGTRLTVT.

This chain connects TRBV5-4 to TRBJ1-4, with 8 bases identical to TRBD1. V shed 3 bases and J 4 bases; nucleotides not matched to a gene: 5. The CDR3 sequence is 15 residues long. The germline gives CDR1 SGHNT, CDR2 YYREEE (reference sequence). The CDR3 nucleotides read TGTGCCAGCAGCTGGGAGACAGGGGATAATGAAAAACTGTTTTTT. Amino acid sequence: CASSWETGDNEKLFF.

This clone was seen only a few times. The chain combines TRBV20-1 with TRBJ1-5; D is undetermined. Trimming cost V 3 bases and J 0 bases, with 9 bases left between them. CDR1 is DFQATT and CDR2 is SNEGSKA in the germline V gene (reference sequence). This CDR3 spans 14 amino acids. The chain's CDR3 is CSASMEYSNQPQHF. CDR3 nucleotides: TGCAGTGCTAGTATGGAATATAGCAATCAGCCCCAGCATTTT.